The next 30 T cell receptor beta chains were all read from a single sample in a study of blood T cells in healthy people across ages. It was with a sample-barcoded 5' primer and a J-beta primer mix that a second PCR of roughly 7 to 12 cycles was run. From the 5' RACE reads, TCRdb called clonotypes with MiXCR, one entry per CDR3 protein. The sample lists roughly 800,000 distinct CDR3 sequences, roughly 64% occurring once. Sequencing used blood. Every receptor here comes from a man aged 25-45 years in good health.

The CDR3 spells CSARQGDAQYF. The CDR3 region has the DNA TGCAGTGCCCGGCAAGGCGATGCGCAGTATTTT. The chain joins TRBV20-1 to TRBJ2-3; D not resolved. CDR3 length: 11 residues. The V end lost 6 bases, the J end lost 10 bases, and 14 bases lay between the germline ends. Germline V gene sequence: CDR1 DFQATT, CDR2 SNEGSKA (reference sequence).

The rearrangement links TRBV27 to TRBJ1-2; 8 bases align to TRBD1. The CDR3 loop spans 15 amino acids. Germline CDR1 MNHEY, CDR2 SMNVEV (reference sequence). Trimming removed 4 bases from V and 1 base from J; junction bases left unmatched: 5. CDR3 amino acids: CASSSDREFNYGYTF. The CDR3 DNA sequence: TGTGCCAGCAGTTCGGACAGGGAATTTAACTATGGCTACACCTTC.

The count of this clonotype is one. The chain is built from TRBV7-2 and TRBJ2-3, with 11 bases matching TRBD2. V lost 4 bases, J lost 0 bases, and 6 bases stayed unmatched. This CDR3 spans 17 amino acids. Germline V gives CDR1 SGHTA, CDR2 FQGNSA. CDR3 in DNA: TGTGCCAGCAGCTATAGCGGGGGGGCATATAGCACAGATACGCAGTATTTT. As protein: CASSYSGGAYSTDTQYF.

The count of this clonotype is one. V and J are TRBV2 and TRBJ1-1, with D possibly matching TRBD1 (5 bases). This CDR3 is built from 13 residues. Deletions cut 10 bases from V and 1 base from J, with 13 bases between. In germline, CDR1 is SNHLY, CDR2 FYNNEI. CDR3 protein: CATQIGGNTEAFF. The CDR3 DNA reads TGTGCCACCCAAATCGGGGGGAACACTGAAGCTTTCTTT.

The rearrangement links TRBV5-1 to TRBJ2-7; D is unclear. The CDR3 consists of 15 residues. V gave up 4 bases and J gave up 3 bases, with 17 bases separating them. The germline CDR1 and CDR2 sequences are SGHRS and YFSETQ. CDR3 amino acids: CASSERASSNYEQYF. As DNA, the CDR3 is TGCGCCAGCAGCGAGAGAGCTAGTTCGAACTACGAGCAGTACTTC.

This clonotype showed up just a few times. J is TRBJ1-5 and V is TRBV6-2 or TRBV6-3, with 7 bases matching TRBD1. Unmatched junction bases numbered 9, after V lost 6 bases and J lost 4 bases. The CDR3 totals 15 residues. Germline assignment: CDR1 MNHEY and CDR2 SVGEGT. Written as DNA, the CDR3 is TGTGCCAGCAGACTTGGGACAGAACAGAATCAGCCCCAGCATTTT. It translates to CASRLGTEQNQPQHF.

The rearrangement joins TRBV6-5 to TRBJ1-1; no definite D call. The CDR3 length is 13 residues. V was cut by 2 bases and J by 1 base, with 5 bases left in between. Germline CDR1 and CDR2: MNHEY and SVGAGI. CDR3 sequence reads: CASSYRANTEAFF. The CDR3 DNA sequence: TGTGCCAGCAGTTACAGGGCGAACACTGAAGCTTTCTTT.

This chain joins TRBV7-9 and TRBJ2-5, with TRBD2 matching over 11 bases. J gave up 11 bases and V 5 bases, and 16 bases lay outside the gene matches. Germline loops: CDR1 SEHNR, CDR2 FQNEAQ (reference sequence). The CDR3 is made up of 16 amino acids. DNA for the CDR3: TGTGCCAGCAGCGTGTCCGGGACTAGCGGATACAATGAGCAGTACTTC. This sequence encodes CASSVSGTSGYNEQYF.

This rearrangement joins TRBV15 to TRBJ2-7; either TRBD1 or TRBD2 may supply D (5 bases each). Gene TRBJ2-5 matches the end of the DNA better, so the J call may be wrong. The CDR3 has 13 amino acids. Germline CDR1 LNHNV, CDR2 YYDKDF (reference sequence). The chain's CDR3 is CATSRGGTETQYF. CDR3 nucleotides: TGTGCCACCAGCAGAGGGGGGACGGAGACCCAGTACTTC.

The chain combines TRBV20-1 with TRBJ2-1; TRBD1 matches at 9 bases. CDR3 length equals 14 residues. Trimming removed 1 base from V and 2 bases from J; junction bases left unmatched: 0. CDR1 is DFQATT, CDR2 SNEGSKA, per germline (reference sequence). CDR3 protein: CSARGDRAYNEQFF. The CDR3, as DNA: TGCAGTGCTAGAGGGGACAGGGCCTACAATGAGCAGTTCTTC.

As concerns this clonotype: At one boundary the junction diverges from the germline segment, which might be a read error. The rearrangement joins TRBV7-8 to TRBJ2-5; no clear D. The length of the CDR3 is 14 residues. In germline, CDR1 is SGHVS, CDR2 FQNEAQ. The CDR3 DNA is TGTGCCAGCACCCACAATGGGTACCAAGAGCCCCAGTACTTC. Translating gives CASTHNGYQEPQYF.

This chain uses TRBV6-5 with TRBJ1-1; no reliable D call. Germline values: CDR1 MNHEY, CDR2 SVGAGI. The germline V and J ends were trimmed by 0 bases and 1 base, with 21 bases remaining between them. The CDR3 length is 19 residues. For the CDR3, the DNA is TGTGCCAGCAGTTACTCAAGAGGACCCGGGCAGAATAGGAACACTGAAGCTTTCTTT. Its protein product is CASSYSRGPGQNRNTEAFF.

This clonotype was counted ten times or more. The chain employs TRBV7-3 and TRBJ2-7, with 7 nucleotides matching TRBD2. Germline V gene data show CDR1 as SGHTA and CDR2 as FQGTGA. The CDR3 totals 15 residues. The ends lost 1 base at V and 4 bases at J; junction bases unmatched: 7. CDR3 nucleotides: TGTGCCAGCAGCTTAATGGCGGGAGCGAGGTACGAGCAGTACTTC. Translation: CASSLMAGARYEQYF.

The sample holds a few counts of this clonotype. The rearrangement uses TRBV7-2 and TRBJ2-7; TRBD2 is a possible D gene (6 bases). The germline V and J ends were trimmed by 5 bases and 5 bases, with 19 bases remaining between them. CDR1 is SGHTA and CDR2 is FQGNSA in the germline V gene. This CDR3 is 15 amino acids long. CDR3 loop: CASSAEPGRRNEQYF. As DNA, the CDR3 is TGTGCCAGCAGCGCCGAACCAGGGAGGCGGAACGAGCAGTACTTC.

In this sample, this clonotype turned up a few times. The chain combines TRBV7-2 with TRBJ2-7; 8 positions match TRBD2. The CDR3 has 15 residues. V dropped 5 bases and J dropped 2; count of bases not matched to a gene: 8. Per germline, CDR1 SGHTA and CDR2 FQGNSA. The CDR3 DNA sequence: TGTGCCAGCAGCCTAATCACTAGCGGCACCTACGAGCAGTACTTC. Translated: CASSLITSGTYEQYF.

This clonotype was recorded a few times. The chain recombines TRBV12-3 or TRBV12-4 with TRBJ1-4, with TRBD1 matching 9 bases. V was clipped by 6 bases and J by 10 bases; unmatched bases: 9. The CDR3 consists of 14 residues. CDR3 loop: CASSSRDRDGKLFF. As DNA, the CDR3 is TGTGCCAGCAGCAGCCGGGACAGGGATGGAAAACTGTTTTTT.

The CDR3 sequence: CASSLEGTSSNEQFF. The DNA of the CDR3 is TGCGCCAGCAGCTTGGAAGGGACTAGCTCGAATGAGCAGTTCTTC. This chain links TRBV5-1 with TRBJ2-1, with TRBD2 matching 9 bases. Germline loops: CDR1 SGHRS, CDR2 YFSETQ. The CDR3 is made up of 15 amino acids. The J segment lost 7 bases and the V segment lost 0 bases, leaving 5 bases of the junction unmatched. Using reference TRBV5-1 and TRBJ2-1 for the parts outside the CDR3, the full variable domain is KAGVTQTPRYLIKTRGQQVTLSCSPISGHRSVSWYQQTPGQGLQFLFEYFSETQRNKGNFPGRFSGRQFSNSRSEMNVSTLELGDSALYLCASSLEGTSSNEQFFGPGTRLTVL.

The chain carries TRBV10-3 and TRBJ1-2; D unresolved. Trimming removed 2 bases at V and 3 bases at J, with 10 bases between. The CDR3 totals 14 residues. CDR1 and CDR2 from the germline V gene are ENHRY and SYGVKD. CDR3: CAISEATSYYGYTF. The CDR3 coding sequence is TGTGCCATCAGTGAGGCGACTTCTTACTATGGCTACACCTTC.

This clonotype was recorded a few times. V and J are TRBV7-2 and TRBJ2-1; D perhaps matches TRBD2 (6 bases). CDR1 is SGHTA, CDR2 FQGNSA, per germline. This CDR3 is built from 14 residues. With 6 bases removed from V and 6 bases from J, the gap between germline ends came to 15 bases. The DNA of the CDR3 is TGTGCCAGCAGATCCGGGACTGGTGTCAATGAGCAGTTCTTC. Protein: CASRSGTGVNEQFF.

In its sample, this clonotype was seen many times. The chain joins TRBV3-1 to TRBJ2-7; 7 bases align to TRBD1. Losses at the gene ends were 6 bases for V and 5 bases for J; bases not matched to a gene: 10. In germline, CDR1 is LGHDT, CDR2 YNNKEL (reference sequence). This CDR3 is built from 14 residues. The CDR3 loop reads CASSRHTGVDEQYF. Here the CDR3 DNA reads TGTGCCAGCAGTCGTCATACAGGGGTCGACGAGCAGTACTTC.

The rearrangement links TRBV29-1 to TRBJ2-2; 8 nucleotides align to TRBD2. Germline CDR1 SQVTM, CDR2 ANQGSEA. Trimming at V came to 5 bases and at J to 6 bases, leaving 5 bases not matched to a gene. The CDR3 runs 13 residues. CDR3 residues: CSVSEAGAGELFF. The CDR3 coding sequence is TGCAGCGTTTCGGAAGCGGGGGCCGGGGAGCTGTTTTTT.

This chain links TRBV4-1 with TRBJ1-1; D remains ambiguous. Germline assignment: CDR1 MGHRA and CDR2 YSYEKL. V was trimmed by 0 bases and J by 7 bases, leaving 18 bases between them. The CDR3 has 16 amino acids. CDR3 sequence (DNA): TGCGCCAGCAGCCAAGATCAGGCGGCCGGGTCGGATGAAGCTTTCTTT. Translation gives CASSQDQAAGSDEAFF.

V and J are TRBV12-3 or TRBV12-4 and TRBJ2-5, with a weak D call TRBD2 (6 bases). The J call may be mistaken, given a closer DNA end match to TRBJ2-7. CDR3 size: 15 residues. This chain's CDR3 is CASAPMGPGVVEQYF. The CDR3 DNA is TGTGCCAGCGCTCCGATGGGGCCGGGAGTTGTCGAGCAGTACTTC.

V gene TRBV12-3 or TRBV12-4 combines with J gene TRBJ2-4; D might be TRBD2 (6 bases). The J call may be wrong; the DNA end is better matched by TRBJ2-5. This CDR3 contains 15 residues. CDR3 sequence: CASSPPTSFGETQYF. CDR3 bases: TGTGCCAGCAGTCCCCCCACTAGCTTCGGAGAGACCCAGTACTTC.

This rearrangement joins TRBV6-6 to TRBJ1-4, with D possibly being TRBD1 (5 bases). Trimming removed 6 bases from V and 8 bases from J, with 10 bases in between. Looked up from germline, CDR1 is MNHNY and CDR2 is SVGAGI (reference sequence). The CDR3 covers 12 residues. This chain's CDR3 is CASRQGEEKLFF. The DNA for the CDR3 is TGTGCCAGCAGGCAGGGTGAAGAAAAACTGTTTTTT.

The rearrangement joins TRBV20-1 to TRBJ1-2; D uncertain. CDR1 and CDR2 from the germline V gene are DFQATT and SNEGSKA (reference sequence). The CDR3 extends over 12 amino acids. V shed 4 bases and J shed 0 bases, with 6 bases lying between them. CDR3 sequence reads: CSANPTNYGYTF. CDR3 in DNA: TGCAGTGCTAACCCCACTAACTATGGCTACACCTTC.

This clonotype was picked up a small number of times. V is TRBV4-3 and J is TRBJ2-1; D uncertain. Trimming shortened V by 0 bases and J by 2 bases, and 5 bases separated the two germline ends. The CDR3 is made up of 14 amino acids. Germline V gene lookup returns CDR1 LGHNA and CDR2 YSLEER. CDR3 amino acids: CASSQDDAYNEQFF. In DNA form, the CDR3 reads TGCGCCAGCAGCCAAGATGACGCCTACAATGAGCAGTTCTTC.

The chain carries TRBV4-3 and TRBJ1-2; 9 bases are shared with TRBD1. The CDR3 length is 15 residues. J lost 8 bases, V lost 0 bases, and 7 bases had no gene match. In germline, CDR1 is LGHNA, CDR2 YSLEER. CDR3: CASSQELQGAWGYTF. CDR3 DNA: TGCGCCAGCAGCCAAGAGTTACAGGGGGCTTGGGGCTACACCTTC.

The chain recombines TRBV7-2 with TRBJ1-1; D not resolved. Per the germline V gene, CDR1 is SGHTA and CDR2 is FQGNSA. The CDR3 is 13 amino acids. Trimming stripped 4 bases from V and 6 bases from J, with 12 bases between. The CDR3 loop reads CASSSISKAEAFF. The CDR3 DNA is TGTGCCAGCAGCTCCATTTCAAAAGCTGAAGCTTTCTTT. Full variable domain (outside the CDR3, taken from reference TRBV7-2 and TRBJ1-1): GAGVSQSPSNKVTEKGKDVELRCDPISGHTALYWYRQSLGQGLEFLIYFQGNSAPDKSGLPSDRFSAERTGGSVSTLTIQRTQQEDSAVYLCASSSISKAEAFFGQGTRLTVV.

The chain couples TRBV7-2 to TRBJ2-1, with no clear D. This CDR3 contains 14 residues. Germline V gives CDR1 SGHTA, CDR2 FQGNSA. The CDR3 DNA sequence: TGTGCTTCAGCTTGGGCAGGCTCCTACAATGAGCAGTTCTTC. This gives the protein CASAWAGSYNEQFF.